The clone carrying this TCR beta chain was recorded many times. Its specificity is unknown. The data derive from a study of T cells in Graves' hyperthyroidism and ophthalmopathy. Study results and caveats: Most expanded thyroid clonotypes above 0.001 recurred in blood.

RNA transcripts gave rise to amplified TCR beta CDR3 regions. The primer set for the first-round RT-PCR of the TCR CDR3 was HTBI. TCRdb reprocessed the multiplex PCR reads via MiXCR and lists one record per CDR3 protein. The table has hundreds of thousands of distinct CDR3 sequences, around a fifth seen once; the top ten hold approximately 54%. This CDR3 is built from 14 residues. Trimming shortened V by 4 bases and J by 6 bases, and 15 bases separated the two germline ends. This clonotype was sampled from a woman aged 70-85 years with Graves' ophthalmopathy. The V and J genes are TRBV12-3 or TRBV12-4 and TRBJ1-2; D is perhaps TRBD1 (5 bases). Sequencing used blood. The CDR3 is CASSYMAQQDGYTF. CDR3 sequence (DNA): TGTGCCAGCAGTTACATGGCGCAACAGGATGGCTACACCTTC.